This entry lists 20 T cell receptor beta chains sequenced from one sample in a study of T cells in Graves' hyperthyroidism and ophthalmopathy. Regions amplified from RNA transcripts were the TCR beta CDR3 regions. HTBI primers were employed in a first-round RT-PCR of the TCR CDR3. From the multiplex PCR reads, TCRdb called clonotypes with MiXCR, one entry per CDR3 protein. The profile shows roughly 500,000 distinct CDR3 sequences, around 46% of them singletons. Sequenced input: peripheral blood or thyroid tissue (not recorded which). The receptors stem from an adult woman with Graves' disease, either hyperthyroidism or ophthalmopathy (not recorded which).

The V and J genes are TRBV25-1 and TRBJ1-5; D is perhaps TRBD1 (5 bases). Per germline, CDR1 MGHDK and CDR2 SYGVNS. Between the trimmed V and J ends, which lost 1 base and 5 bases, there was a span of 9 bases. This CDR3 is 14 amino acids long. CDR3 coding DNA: TGTGCCAGCAGTGAATTCGCAGGGCATCAGCCCCAGCATTTT. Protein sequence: CASSEFAGHQPQHF.

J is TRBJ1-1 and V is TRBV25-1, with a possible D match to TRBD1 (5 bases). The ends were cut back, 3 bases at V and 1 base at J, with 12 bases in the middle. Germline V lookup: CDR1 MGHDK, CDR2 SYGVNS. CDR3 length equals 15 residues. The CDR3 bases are TGTGCCAGCAGTGATTTGGACGGGGCGAACACTGAAGCTTTCTTT. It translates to CASSDLDGANTEAFF. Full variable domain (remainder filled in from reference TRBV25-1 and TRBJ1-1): EADIYQTPRYLVIGTGKKITLECSQTMGHDKMYWYQQDPGMELHLIHYSYGVNSTEKGDLSSESTVSRIRTEHFPLTLESARPSHTSQYLCASSDLDGANTEAFFGQGTRLTVV.

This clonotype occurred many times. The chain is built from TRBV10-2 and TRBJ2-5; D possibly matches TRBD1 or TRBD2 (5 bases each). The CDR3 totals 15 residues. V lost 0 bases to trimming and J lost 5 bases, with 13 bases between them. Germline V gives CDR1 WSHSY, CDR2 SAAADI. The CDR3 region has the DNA TGCGCCAGCAGTGAGTCGGGACCCCTAGGGGAGACCCAGTACTTC. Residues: CASSESGPLGETQYF.

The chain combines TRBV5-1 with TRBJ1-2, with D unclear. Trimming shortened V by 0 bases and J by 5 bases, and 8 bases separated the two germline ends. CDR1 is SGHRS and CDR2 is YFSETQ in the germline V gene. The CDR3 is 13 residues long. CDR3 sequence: CASSLGREYGYTF. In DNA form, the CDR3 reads TGCGCCAGCAGCTTGGGGCGGGAGTATGGCTACACCTTC.

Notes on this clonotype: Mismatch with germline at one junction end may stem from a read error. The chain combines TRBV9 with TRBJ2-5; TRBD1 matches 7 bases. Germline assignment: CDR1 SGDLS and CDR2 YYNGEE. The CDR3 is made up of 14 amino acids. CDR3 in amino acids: CACSVATGSETQYF. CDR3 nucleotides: TGTGCCTGCAGCGTAGCGACAGGGTCGGAGACCCAGTACTTC.

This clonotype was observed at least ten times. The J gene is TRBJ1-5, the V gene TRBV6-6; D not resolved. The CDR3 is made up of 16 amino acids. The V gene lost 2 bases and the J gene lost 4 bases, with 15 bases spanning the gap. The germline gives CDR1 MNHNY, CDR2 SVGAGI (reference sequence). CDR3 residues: CASSYGPGRINQPQHF. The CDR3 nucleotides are TGTGCCAGCAGTTACGGACCGGGCCGCATAAATCAGCCCCAGCATTTT.

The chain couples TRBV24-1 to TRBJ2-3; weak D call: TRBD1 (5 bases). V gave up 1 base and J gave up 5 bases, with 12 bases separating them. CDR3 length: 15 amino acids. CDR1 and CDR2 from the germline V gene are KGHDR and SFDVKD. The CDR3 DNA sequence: TGTGCCACCAGTGATTTCCAGGGTCAGGAAGATACGCAGTATTTT. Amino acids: CATSDFQGQEDTQYF.

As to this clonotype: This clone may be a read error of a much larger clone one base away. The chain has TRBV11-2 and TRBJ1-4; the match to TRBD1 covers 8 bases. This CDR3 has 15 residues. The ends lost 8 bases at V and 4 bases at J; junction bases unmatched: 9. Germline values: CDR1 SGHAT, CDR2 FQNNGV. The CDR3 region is CASGARTGNNEKLFF. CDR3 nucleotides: TGTGCCAGCGGCGCAAGGACAGGGAATAATGAAAAACTGTTTTTT.

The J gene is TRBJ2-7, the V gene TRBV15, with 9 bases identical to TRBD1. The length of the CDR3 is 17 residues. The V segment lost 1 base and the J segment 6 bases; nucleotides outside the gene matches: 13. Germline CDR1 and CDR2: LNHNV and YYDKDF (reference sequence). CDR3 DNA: TGTGCCACCAGCAGAGCACAGGGACAGGGTCCTCTCCGCGAGCAGTACTTC. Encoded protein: CATSRAQGQGPLREQYF.

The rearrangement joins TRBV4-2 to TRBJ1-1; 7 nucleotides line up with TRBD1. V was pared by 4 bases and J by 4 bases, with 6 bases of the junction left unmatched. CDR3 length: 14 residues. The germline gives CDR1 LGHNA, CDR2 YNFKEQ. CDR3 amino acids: CASSPQGVATEAFF. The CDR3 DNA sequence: TGTGCCAGCAGCCCTCAGGGGGTGGCCACTGAAGCTTTCTTT.

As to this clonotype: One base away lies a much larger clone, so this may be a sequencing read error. As DNA, the CDR3 is TGCAGTGCTAGAGATTGGGGGGTGATGGGAACCTACGAGCAGTACTTC. This codes for CSARDWGVMGTYEQYF. The chain is built from TRBV20-1 and TRBJ2-7; D might be TRBD2 (6 bases). The CDR3 totals 16 residues. CDR1 is DFQATT, CDR2 SNEGSKA, per germline (reference sequence). The ends were cut back, 0 bases at V and 2 bases at J, with 17 bases in the middle.

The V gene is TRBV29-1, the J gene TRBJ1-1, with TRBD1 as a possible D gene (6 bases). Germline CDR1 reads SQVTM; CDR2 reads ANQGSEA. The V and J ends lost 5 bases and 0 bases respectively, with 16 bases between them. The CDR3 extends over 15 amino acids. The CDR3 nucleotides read TGCAGCGTTAAAGCCGGGACACGAATGAACACTGAAGCTTTCTTT. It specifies CSVKAGTRMNTEAFF.

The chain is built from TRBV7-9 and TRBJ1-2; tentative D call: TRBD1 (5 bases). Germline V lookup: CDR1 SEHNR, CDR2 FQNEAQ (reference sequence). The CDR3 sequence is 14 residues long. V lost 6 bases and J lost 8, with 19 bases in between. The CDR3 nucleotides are TGTGCCAGCAGTCCTGACAGTCCCTCCGCGGGCTACACCTTC. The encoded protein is CASSPDSPSAGYTF.

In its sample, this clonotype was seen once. CDR3 in DNA: TGCAGCGTTGCCAGGGGCAGTAACTATGGCTACACCTTC. Amino acid sequence: CSVARGSNYGYTF. This chain links TRBV29-1 with TRBJ1-2, with D perhaps matching TRBD1 (6 bases). The length of the CDR3 is 13 residues. Germline V lookup: CDR1 SQVTM, CDR2 ANQGSEA. Between the trimmed V and J ends, which lost 4 bases and 1 base, there was a span of 10 bases.

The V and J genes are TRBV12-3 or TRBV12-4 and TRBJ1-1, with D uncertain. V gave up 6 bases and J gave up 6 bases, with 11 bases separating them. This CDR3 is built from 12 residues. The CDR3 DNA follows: TGTGCCAGCAGCTTCGCGGCCTCTGAAGCTTTCTTT. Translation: CASSFAASEAFF.

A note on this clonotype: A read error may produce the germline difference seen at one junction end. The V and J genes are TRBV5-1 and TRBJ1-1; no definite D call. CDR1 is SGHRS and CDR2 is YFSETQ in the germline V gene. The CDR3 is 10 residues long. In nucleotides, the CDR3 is TGTGCCAGCAGCCGAACGACAGCTTTCTTT. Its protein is CASSRTTAFF.

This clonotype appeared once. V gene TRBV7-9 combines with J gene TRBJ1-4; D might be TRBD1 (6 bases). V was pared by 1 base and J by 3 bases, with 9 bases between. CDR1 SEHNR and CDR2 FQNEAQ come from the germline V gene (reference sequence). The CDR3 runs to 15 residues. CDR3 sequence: CASSLGGGPNEKLFF. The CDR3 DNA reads TGTGCCAGCAGCTTAGGGGGGGGGCCTAATGAAAAACTGTTTTTT.

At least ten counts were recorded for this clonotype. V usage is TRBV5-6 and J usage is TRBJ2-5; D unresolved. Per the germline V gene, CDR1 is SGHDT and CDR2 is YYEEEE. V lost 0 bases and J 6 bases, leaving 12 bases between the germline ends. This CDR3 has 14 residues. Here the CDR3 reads CASSLVDSWKTQYF. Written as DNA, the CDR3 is TGTGCCAGCAGCTTGGTTGACTCCTGGAAGACCCAGTACTTC.

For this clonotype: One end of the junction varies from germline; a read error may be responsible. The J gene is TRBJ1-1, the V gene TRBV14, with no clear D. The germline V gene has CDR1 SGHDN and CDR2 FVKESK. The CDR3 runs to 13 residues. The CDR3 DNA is TGTGCCAGCAGGCTACAGAGGAACACTAAAGCTTTCTTT. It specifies CASRLQRNTKAFF.

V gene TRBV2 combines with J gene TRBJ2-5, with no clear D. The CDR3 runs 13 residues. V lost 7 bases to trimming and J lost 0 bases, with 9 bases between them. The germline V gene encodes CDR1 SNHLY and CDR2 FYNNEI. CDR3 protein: CASTLEYQETQYF. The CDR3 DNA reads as TGTGCCAGCACTTTAGAGTACCAAGAGACCCAGTACTTC.